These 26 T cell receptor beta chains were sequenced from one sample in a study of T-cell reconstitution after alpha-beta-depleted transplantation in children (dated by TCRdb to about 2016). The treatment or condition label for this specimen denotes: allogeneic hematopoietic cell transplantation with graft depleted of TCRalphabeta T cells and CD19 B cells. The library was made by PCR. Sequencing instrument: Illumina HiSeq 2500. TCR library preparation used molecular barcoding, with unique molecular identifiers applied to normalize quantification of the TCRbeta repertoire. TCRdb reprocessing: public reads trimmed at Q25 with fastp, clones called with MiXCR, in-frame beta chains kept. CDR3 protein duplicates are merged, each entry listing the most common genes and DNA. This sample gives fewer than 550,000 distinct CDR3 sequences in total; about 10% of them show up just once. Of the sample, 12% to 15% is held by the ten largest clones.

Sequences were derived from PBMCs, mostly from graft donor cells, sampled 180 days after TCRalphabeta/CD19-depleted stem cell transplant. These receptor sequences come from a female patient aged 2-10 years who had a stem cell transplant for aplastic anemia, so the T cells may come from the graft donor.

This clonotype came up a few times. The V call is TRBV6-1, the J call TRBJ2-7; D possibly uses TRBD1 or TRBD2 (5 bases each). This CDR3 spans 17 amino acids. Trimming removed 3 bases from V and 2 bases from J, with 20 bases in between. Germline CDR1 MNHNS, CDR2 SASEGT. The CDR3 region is CASSDVTGGWIPYEQYV. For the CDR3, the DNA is TGTGCCAGCAGTGACGTTACAGGAGGATGGATCCCCTACGAGCAGTACGTC.

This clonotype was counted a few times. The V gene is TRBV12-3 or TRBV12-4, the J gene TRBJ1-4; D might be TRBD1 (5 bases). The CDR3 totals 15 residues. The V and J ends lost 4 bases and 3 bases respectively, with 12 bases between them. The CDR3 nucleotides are TGTGCCAGCAGTTCCACCGGGGCTTCTAATGAAAAACTGTTTTTT. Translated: CASSSTGASNEKLFF.

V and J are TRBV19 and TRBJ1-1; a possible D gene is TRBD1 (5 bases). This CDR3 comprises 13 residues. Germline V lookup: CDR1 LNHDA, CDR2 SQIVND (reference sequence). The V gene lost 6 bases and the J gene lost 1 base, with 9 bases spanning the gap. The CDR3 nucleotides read TGTGCCAGTAGGAGACAGCAGAACACTGAAGCTTTCTTT. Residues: CASRRQQNTEAFF.

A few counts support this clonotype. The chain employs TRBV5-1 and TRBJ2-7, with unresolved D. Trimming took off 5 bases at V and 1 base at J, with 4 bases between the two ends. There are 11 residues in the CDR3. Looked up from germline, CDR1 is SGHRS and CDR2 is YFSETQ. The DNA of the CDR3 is TGCGCCAGCAGGGATTCCTACGAGCAGTACTTC. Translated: CASRDSYEQYF. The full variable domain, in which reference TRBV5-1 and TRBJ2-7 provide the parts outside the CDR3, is KAGVTQTPRYLIKTRGQQVTLSCSPISGHRSVSWYQQTPGQGLQFLFEYFSETQRNKGNFPGRFSGRQFSNSRSEMNVSTLELGDSALYLCASRDSYEQYFGPGTRLTVT.

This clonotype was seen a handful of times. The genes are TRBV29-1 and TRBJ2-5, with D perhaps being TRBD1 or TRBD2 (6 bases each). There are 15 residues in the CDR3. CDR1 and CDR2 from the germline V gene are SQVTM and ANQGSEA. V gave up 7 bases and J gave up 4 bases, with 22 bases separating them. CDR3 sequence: CSAALGGLVGETQYF. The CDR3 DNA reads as TGCAGCGCCGCGTTAGGGGGGTTGGTCGGAGAGACCCAGTACTTC.

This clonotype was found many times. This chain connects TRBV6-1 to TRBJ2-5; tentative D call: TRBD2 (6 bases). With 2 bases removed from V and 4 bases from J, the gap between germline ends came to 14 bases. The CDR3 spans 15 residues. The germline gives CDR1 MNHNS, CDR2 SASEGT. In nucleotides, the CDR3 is TGTGCCAGCAGTGAATGGGGTATAGCGGTAGAGACCCAGTACTTC. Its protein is CASSEWGIAVETQYF.

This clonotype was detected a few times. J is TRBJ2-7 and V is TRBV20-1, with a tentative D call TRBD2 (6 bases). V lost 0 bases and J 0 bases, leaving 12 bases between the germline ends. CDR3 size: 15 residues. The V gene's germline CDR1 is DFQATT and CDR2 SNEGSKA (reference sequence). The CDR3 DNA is TGCAGTGCTAGAGATCGGCGGGGCTACTCCTACGAGCAGTACTTC. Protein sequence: CSARDRRGYSYEQYF.

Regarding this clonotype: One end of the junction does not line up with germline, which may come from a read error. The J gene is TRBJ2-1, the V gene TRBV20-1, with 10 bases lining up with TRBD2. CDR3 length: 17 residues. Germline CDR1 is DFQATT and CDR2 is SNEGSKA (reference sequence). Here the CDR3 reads CCASAASGSAVDNEQFF. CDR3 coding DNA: TGCTGTGCTAGTGCGGCTAGCGGGAGCGCCGTCGACAATGAGCAGTTCTTC.

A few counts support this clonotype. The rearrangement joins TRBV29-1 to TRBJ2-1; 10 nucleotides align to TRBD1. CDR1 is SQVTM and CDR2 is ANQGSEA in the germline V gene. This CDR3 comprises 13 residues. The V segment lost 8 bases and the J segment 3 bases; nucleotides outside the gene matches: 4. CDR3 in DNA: TGCAGCTACGGGACAGGGGTCTACAATGAGCAGTTCTTC. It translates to CSYGTGVYNEQFF.

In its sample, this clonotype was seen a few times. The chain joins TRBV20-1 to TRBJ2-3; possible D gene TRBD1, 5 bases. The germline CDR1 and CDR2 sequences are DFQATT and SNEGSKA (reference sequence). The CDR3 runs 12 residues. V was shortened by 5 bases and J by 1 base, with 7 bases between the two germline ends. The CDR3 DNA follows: TGCAGTGCTGTCAGGGGCACAGATACGCAGTATTTT. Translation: CSAVRGTDTQYF.

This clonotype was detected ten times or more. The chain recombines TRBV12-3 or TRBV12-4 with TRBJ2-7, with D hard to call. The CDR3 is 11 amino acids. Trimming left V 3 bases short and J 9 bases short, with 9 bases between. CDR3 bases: TGTGCCAGCAGTTTCCCCCCTAGGCAGTACTTC. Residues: CASSFPPRQYF.

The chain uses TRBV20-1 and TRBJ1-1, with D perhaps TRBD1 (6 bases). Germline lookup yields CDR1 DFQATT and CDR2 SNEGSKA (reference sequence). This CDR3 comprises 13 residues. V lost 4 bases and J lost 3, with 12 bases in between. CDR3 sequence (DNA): TGCAGTGCTACCGGACAGCTCCACACTGAAGCTTTCTTT. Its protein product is CSATGQLHTEAFF.

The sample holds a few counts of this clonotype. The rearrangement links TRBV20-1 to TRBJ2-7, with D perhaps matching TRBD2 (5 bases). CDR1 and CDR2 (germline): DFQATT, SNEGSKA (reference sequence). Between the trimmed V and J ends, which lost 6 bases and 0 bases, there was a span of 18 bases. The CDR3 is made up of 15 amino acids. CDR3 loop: CSAPRRHQSSYEQYF. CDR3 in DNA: TGCAGTGCACCCAGGAGGCACCAGAGCTCCTACGAGCAGTACTTC.

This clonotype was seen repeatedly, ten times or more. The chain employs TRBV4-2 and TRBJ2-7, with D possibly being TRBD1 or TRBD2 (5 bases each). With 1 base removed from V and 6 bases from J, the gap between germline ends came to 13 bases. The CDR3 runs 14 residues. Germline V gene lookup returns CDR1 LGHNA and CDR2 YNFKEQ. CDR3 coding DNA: TGTGCCAGCAGCCAAGTTAAAGGGGACGGCGAGCAGTACTTC. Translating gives CASSQVKGDGEQYF.

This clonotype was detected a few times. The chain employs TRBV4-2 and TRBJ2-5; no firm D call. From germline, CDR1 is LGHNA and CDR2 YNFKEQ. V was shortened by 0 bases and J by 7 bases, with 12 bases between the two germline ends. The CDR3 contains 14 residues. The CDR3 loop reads CASSQDANPGTQYF. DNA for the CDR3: TGTGCCAGCAGCCAAGATGCTAACCCCGGGACCCAGTACTTC.

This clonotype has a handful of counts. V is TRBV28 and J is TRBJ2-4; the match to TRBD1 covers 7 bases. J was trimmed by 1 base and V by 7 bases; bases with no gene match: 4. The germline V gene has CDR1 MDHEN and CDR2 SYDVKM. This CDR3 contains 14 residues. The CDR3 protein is CASNLQGAKNIQYF. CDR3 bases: TGTGCCAGCAATCTACAGGGGGCCAAAAACATTCAGTACTTC.

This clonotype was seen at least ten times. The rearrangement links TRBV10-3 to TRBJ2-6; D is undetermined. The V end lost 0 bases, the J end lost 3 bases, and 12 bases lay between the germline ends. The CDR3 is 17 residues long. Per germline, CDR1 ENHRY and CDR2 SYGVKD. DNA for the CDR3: TGTGCCATCAGTGAGTCGGACGCCTTGGGTGGGGCCAACGTCCTGACTTTC. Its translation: CAISESDALGGANVLTF.

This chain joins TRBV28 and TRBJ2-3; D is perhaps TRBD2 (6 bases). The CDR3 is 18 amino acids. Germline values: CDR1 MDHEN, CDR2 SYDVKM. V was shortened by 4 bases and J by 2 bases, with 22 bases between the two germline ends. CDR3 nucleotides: TGTGCCAGCAGTTCTCAGGTTCACCGGGACTCCTACACAGATACGCAGTATTTT. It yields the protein CASSSQVHRDSYTDTQYF.

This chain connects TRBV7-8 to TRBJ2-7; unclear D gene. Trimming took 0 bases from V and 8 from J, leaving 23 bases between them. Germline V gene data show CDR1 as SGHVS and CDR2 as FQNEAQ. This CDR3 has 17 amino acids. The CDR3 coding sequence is TGTGCCAGCAGCTTAGCGCCTTTAGCCACTTTAGGTAGTAAGCAGTACTTC. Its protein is CASSLAPLATLGSKQYF. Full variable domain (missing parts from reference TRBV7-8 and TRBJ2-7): GAGVSQSPRYKVAKRGQDVALRCDPISGHVSLFWYQQALGQGPEFLTYFQNEAQLDKSGLPSDRFFAERPEGSVSTLKIQRTQQEDSAVYLCASSLAPLATLGSKQYFGPGTRLTVT.

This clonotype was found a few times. CDR3 in DNA: TGCGCCAGCAGCTTGATCCCAGGGCTCTCTGGAAACACCATATATTTT. It specifies CASSLIPGLSGNTIYF. The chain uses TRBV5-1 and TRBJ1-3; a weak D match, TRBD1 (5 bases). Germline V gives CDR1 SGHRS, CDR2 YFSETQ. V was shortened by 1 base and J by 0 bases, with 11 bases between the two germline ends. The CDR3 totals 16 residues.

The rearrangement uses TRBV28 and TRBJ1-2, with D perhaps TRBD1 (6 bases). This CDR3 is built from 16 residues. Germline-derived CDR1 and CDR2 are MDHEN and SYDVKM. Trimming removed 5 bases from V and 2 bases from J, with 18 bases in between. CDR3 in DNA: TGTGCCAGCAGTCCCCCCTCACAGGGTGCCAACTATGGCTACACCTTC. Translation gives CASSPPSQGANYGYTF.

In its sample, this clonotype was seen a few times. The CDR3: CASSLLSRGDTEAFF. The CDR3 DNA follows: TGCGCCAGCAGCTTGTTGTCCAGGGGAGACACTGAAGCTTTCTTT. The rearrangement uses TRBV5-1 and TRBJ1-1, with D perhaps matching TRBD1 (6 bases). The CDR3 length is 15 residues. The germline V gene has CDR1 SGHRS and CDR2 YFSETQ. The germline V and J ends were trimmed by 1 base and 3 bases, with 13 bases remaining between them.

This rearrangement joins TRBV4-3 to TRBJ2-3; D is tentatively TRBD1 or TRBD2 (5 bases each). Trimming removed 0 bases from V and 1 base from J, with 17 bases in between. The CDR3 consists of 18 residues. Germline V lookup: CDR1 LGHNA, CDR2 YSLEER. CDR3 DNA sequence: TGCGCCAGCAGCCAAGACGGGGCGATTTTACTTGGCACAGATACGCAGTATTTT. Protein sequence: CASSQDGAILLGTDTQYF.

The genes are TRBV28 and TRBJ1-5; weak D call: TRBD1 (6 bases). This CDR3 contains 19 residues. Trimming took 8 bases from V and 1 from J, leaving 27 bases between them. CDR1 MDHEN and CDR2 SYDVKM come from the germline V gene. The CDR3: CASGPVGGRKKRSNQPQHF. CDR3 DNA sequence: TGTGCCAGCGGGCCGGTGGGGGGGCGCAAGAAAAGAAGCAATCAGCCCCAGCATTTT.

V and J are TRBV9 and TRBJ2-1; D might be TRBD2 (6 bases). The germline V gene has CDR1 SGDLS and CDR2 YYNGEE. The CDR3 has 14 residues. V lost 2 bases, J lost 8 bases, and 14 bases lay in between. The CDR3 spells CASSVRRGRDEQFF. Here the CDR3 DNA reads TGTGCCAGCAGCGTTCGGCGGGGACGGGATGAGCAGTTCTTC.

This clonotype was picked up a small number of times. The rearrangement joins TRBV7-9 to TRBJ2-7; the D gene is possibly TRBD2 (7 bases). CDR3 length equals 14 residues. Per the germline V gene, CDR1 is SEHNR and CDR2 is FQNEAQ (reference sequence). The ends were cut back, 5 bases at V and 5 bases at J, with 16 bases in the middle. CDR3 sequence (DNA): TGTGCCAGCAGCCTAGGGGGGGAGGTCAACGAGCAGTACGTC. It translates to CASSLGGEVNEQYV.